These 23 T cell receptor beta chains were sequenced from one sample in a study of regulatory T cells in long-lasting Graves disease. Arm-PCR of CDR3 regions and iRepertoire HTBI primers were the basis on which TCR beta libraries were built. TCRdb redid the calling of the multiplex PCR reads with MiXCR, one entry per CDR3 protein. The sample includes 400,000 to 450,000 distinct CDR3 sequences, around 24% seen only once; the top ten take about 26%. Time point here: persistent/refractory GD, antithyroid drugs over 5 years with positive TRAb. Construction of the TCR library relied on RNA isolated from PBMCs. The sample was peripheral blood mononuclear cells (PBMCs), taken when the disease was refractory, from a patient treated with antithyroid drugs. The receptors were gathered from a female donor with Graves disease.

This sequence joins TRBV29-1 and TRBJ1-1, with 7 bases identical to TRBD1. Germline V gives CDR1 SQVTM, CDR2 ANQGSEA. The CDR3 length is 12 residues. Losses at the gene ends were 7 bases for V and 4 bases for J; bases not matched to a gene: 6. DNA of the CDR3: TGCAGCGGCGGGACAGCAGGCACTGAAGCTTTCTTT. Its translation is CSGGTAGTEAFF. Drawing the rest from reference TRBV29-1 and TRBJ1-1, the complete variable domain is SAVISQKPSRDICQRGTSLTIQCQVDSQVTMMFWYRQQPGQSLTLIATANQGSEATYESGFVIDKFPISRPNLTFSTLTVSNMSPEDSSIYLCSGGTAGTEAFFGQGTRLTVV.

This clonotype was detected many times. The gene calls are TRBV20-1 and TRBJ1-2; TRBD1 aligns across 7 bases. This CDR3 has 14 residues. V was pared by 3 bases and J by 2 bases, with 6 bases of the junction left unmatched. Germline V lookup: CDR1 DFQATT, CDR2 SNEGSKA (reference sequence). CDR3 sequence: CSASLTGINYGYTF. CDR3 coding DNA: TGCAGTGCTAGTTTGACAGGGATCAACTATGGCTACACCTTC.

This clonotype was seen more than once but under ten times. V is TRBV7-3 and J is TRBJ1-5, with TRBD1 as a possible D gene (6 bases). CDR3 size: 17 residues. Germline loops: CDR1 SGHTA, CDR2 FQGTGA. V was clipped by 8 bases and J by 3 bases, with 23 bases between them. The CDR3 DNA follows: TGTGCCAGCGCCCGAACCCGGGGGGACACTTACAATCAGCCCCAGCATTTT. Amino acid sequence: CASARTRGDTYNQPQHF.

In this sample, this clonotype turned up a few times. V is TRBV12-3 or TRBV12-4 and J is TRBJ2-5; D is uncertain. The CDR3 loop spans 14 amino acids. V gave up 0 bases and J gave up 2 bases, with 7 bases separating them. CDR3 sequence: CASSLAELQETQYF. The CDR3 nucleotides read TGTGCCAGCAGTTTAGCGGAGCTACAAGAGACCCAGTACTTC.

J is TRBJ2-5 and V is TRBV6-2 or TRBV6-3, with 11 nucleotides matching TRBD2. V gave up 5 bases and J gave up 3 bases; unmatched junction bases: 2. This CDR3 is 14 amino acids long. Per the germline V gene, CDR1 is MNHEY and CDR2 is SVGEGT. The CDR3: CASSELAGEETQYF. CDR3 nucleotide sequence: TGTGCCAGCAGTGAACTAGCGGGAGAAGAGACCCAGTACTTC.

The V call is TRBV6-1, the J call TRBJ1-5; no reliable D call. CDR3 length: 17 residues. Germline V CDR1 and CDR2: MNHNS, SASEGT. Trimming cost V 7 bases and J 4 bases, with 23 bases left between them. CDR3 loop: CASILLTDLKQNQPQHF. Written as DNA, the CDR3 is TGTGCCAGCATCCTGCTCACAGACCTCAAACAGAATCAGCCCCAGCATTTT.

The V call is TRBV2, the J call TRBJ2-1; D gene unclear. Per germline, CDR1 SNHLY and CDR2 FYNNEI. With 1 base removed from V and 8 bases from J, the gap between germline ends came to 12 bases. This CDR3 comprises 14 residues. CDR3 sequence: CASSEVVRGDEQFF. The CDR3, as DNA: TGTGCCAGCAGTGAAGTAGTCAGAGGAGATGAGCAGTTCTTC.

This clonotype was seen repeatedly, ten times or more. The chain is built from TRBV20-1 and TRBJ1-1; 10 bases are a match to TRBD1. The ends lost 7 bases at V and 4 bases at J; junction bases unmatched: 3. The CDR3 has 12 residues. Germline CDR1 reads DFQATT; CDR2 reads SNEGSKA (reference sequence). CDR3 loop: CSGTGGGTEAFF. As DNA, the CDR3 is TGCAGTGGGACAGGGGGTGGCACTGAAGCTTTCTTT.

The genes are TRBV7-2 and TRBJ1-5; D unresolved. This CDR3 has 15 residues. V was shortened by 4 bases and J by 2 bases, with 12 bases between the two germline ends. Germline V gene lookup returns CDR1 SGHTA and CDR2 FQGNSA. The CDR3 loop reads CASSSRRWGNQPQHF. As DNA, the CDR3 is TGTGCCAGCAGCTCACGAAGGTGGGGCAATCAGCCCCAGCATTTT.

This clonotype was counted many times. V and J are TRBV7-8 and TRBJ2-5; 7 bases align to TRBD1. The CDR3 is made up of 17 amino acids. The germline V gene has CDR1 SGHVS and CDR2 FQNEAQ. Trimming removed 5 bases from V and 1 base from J; junction bases left unmatched: 13. The CDR3 DNA reads TGTGCCAGCAGCCCTCAGACAGGGTTCTCACTCCAAGAGACCCAGTACTTC. Protein product: CASSPQTGFSLQETQYF.

This clonotype was counted many times. The rearrangement uses TRBV12-3 or TRBV12-4 and TRBJ1-1; D remains unclear. CDR3 size: 16 residues. Trimming shortened V by 3 bases and J by 1 base, and 15 bases separated the two germline ends. Written as DNA, the CDR3 is TGTGCCAGCAGTTTTGGTCTGCGGAGAGAGAACACTGAAGCTTTCTTT. Translating it yields CASSFGLRRENTEAFF.

Many counts were recorded for this clonotype. This chain connects TRBV15 to TRBJ1-2; a possible D gene is TRBD1 (5 bases). The V end was cut by 0 bases, the J end by 8 bases, with 10 bases between. CDR1 is LNHNV and CDR2 is YYDKDF in the germline V gene (reference sequence). This CDR3 region has 13 residues. For the CDR3, the DNA is TGTGCCACCAGCAGAGATTCAGGGCCCGGCTACACCTTC. Its protein is CATSRDSGPGYTF.

This clonotype came up many times. The chain is built from TRBV6-1 and TRBJ1-1, with unresolved D. The V end was cut by 4 bases, the J end by 0 bases, with 6 bases between. CDR1 MNHNS and CDR2 SASEGT come from the germline V gene. CDR3 length: 13 amino acids. The CDR3 DNA reads TGTGCCAGCAGTGGACTGCTGAACACTGAAGCTTTCTTT. Translation: CASSGLLNTEAFF.

To note about this clonotype: Possible read error: a much larger clone is one base away. The chain combines TRBV6-2 or TRBV6-3 with TRBJ2-1; 13 positions agree with TRBD2. Per germline, CDR1 MNHEY and CDR2 SVGEGT. This CDR3 contains 15 residues. In DNA form, the CDR3 reads TGTGCCTGCAGTGACGGACTAGCGGGAGTAGATGAGCAGTTCTTC. It translates to CACSDGLAGVDEQFF.

Ten or more counts support this clonotype. This chain connects TRBV7-9 to TRBJ1-1; D gene uncertain. The CDR3 contains 15 residues. V shed 7 bases and J shed 3 bases, with 18 bases lying between them. Germline CDR1 SEHNR, CDR2 FQNEAQ (reference sequence). In DNA, the CDR3 is TGTGCCAGCAACCGGTGGAGGGCTGGAGACACTGAAGCTTTCTTT. Translation: CASNRWRAGDTEAFF.

The rearrangement joins TRBV19 to TRBJ1-5, with 9 bases lining up with TRBD1. The V gene's germline CDR1 is LNHDA and CDR2 SQIVND (reference sequence). The CDR3 totals 16 residues. Trimming cost V 7 bases and J 7 bases; bases outside gene matches: 14. The DNA for the CDR3 is TGTGCCAGTAAGGACCCAGGACAGGGGATGATCCAGCCCCAGCATTTT. Protein sequence: CASKDPGQGMIQPQHF.

This chain uses TRBV5-1 with TRBJ1-4; D may be TRBD1 (6 bases). The germline V and J ends were trimmed by 5 bases and 7 bases, with 15 bases remaining between them. CDR3 length equals 14 residues. From germline, CDR1 is SGHRS and CDR2 YFSETQ. DNA for the CDR3: TGCGCCAGCAGGACTGACAGGCCAGTTGAAAAACTGTTTTTT. Translated, it gives CASRTDRPVEKLFF.

This clonotype appeared a few times. The chain recombines TRBV19 with TRBJ1-3; no firm D call. Trimming pared 5 bases from V and 4 bases from J, leaving 6 bases between. Germline V gene lookup returns CDR1 LNHDA and CDR2 SQIVND (reference sequence). There are 12 residues in the CDR3. CDR3 sequence: CASSPKGNTIYF. As DNA, the CDR3 is TGTGCCAGTAGTCCAAAGGGAAACACCATATATTTT.

The CDR3 loop reads CASSQQAGSNYEQYF. The CDR3 DNA follows: TGCGCCAGCAGCCAACAGGCGGGGAGCAACTACGAGCAGTACTTC. V and J are TRBV4-1 and TRBJ2-7; a possible D gene is TRBD2 (6 bases). The CDR3 contains 15 residues. V was trimmed by 2 bases and J by 3 bases, leaving 14 bases between them. CDR1 is MGHRA and CDR2 is YSYEKL in the germline V gene.

The chain recombines TRBV20-1 with TRBJ2-7; 13 bases match TRBD2. The germline gives CDR1 DFQATT, CDR2 SNEGSKA (reference sequence). The junction had 8 bases not matched to a gene; V was cut back by 2 bases and J by 4 bases. CDR3 length equals 16 residues. CDR3 DNA: TGCAGTGCTAGAATTCCCGCGACTAGCGGGGGGTACGAGCAGTACTTC. Translated, it gives CSARIPATSGGYEQYF.

This clonotype was observed many times. The V and J genes are TRBV2 and TRBJ1-1; 12 nucleotides match TRBD1. Germline V CDR1 and CDR2: SNHLY, FYNNEI. V shed 7 bases and J 7 bases; nucleotides not matched to a gene: 10. This CDR3 is built from 15 residues. The chain's CDR3 is CASNEWDRGRFEAFF. CDR3 nucleotides: TGTGCCAGCAACGAATGGGACAGGGGGCGTTTTGAAGCTTTCTTT.

This clonotype has at least ten counts. The chain is built from TRBV7-2 and TRBJ1-4; 8 bases map to TRBD1. The CDR3 runs to 15 residues. Per the germline V gene, CDR1 is SGHTA and CDR2 is FQGNSA. V gave up 6 bases and J gave up 1 base; unmatched junction bases: 4. For the CDR3, the DNA is TGTGCCAGCAGGGTCGGGACAGGAACTAATGAAAAACTGTTTTTT. Its translation: CASRVGTGTNEKLFF.

The chain is built from TRBV6-1 and TRBJ2-7; D might be TRBD1 (6 bases). Trimming left V 2 bases short and J 5 bases short, with 19 bases between. The CDR3 length is 16 residues. The germline V gene encodes CDR1 MNHNS and CDR2 SASEGT. The CDR3 region is CASSENLRGWWDEQYF. The CDR3 DNA reads as TGTGCCAGCAGTGAAAATCTCAGGGGCTGGTGGGACGAGCAGTACTTC.